One T cell receptor beta chain is described in this entry. The antigen this receptor binds is unknown. Qualities for individual bases were not recorded, and no much larger clone is one base off. This entry is derived from a study of OX40 agonist ivuxolimab in advanced cancers. Study-level background: Ivuxolimab, which targeted the costimulatory receptor OX40 (CD134), was an agonistic, fully human IgG2 monoclonal antibody. Peripheral TCRbeta sequencing aimed to test whether ivuxolimab altered TCR sequence diversity and caused clonal T-cell expansion. Partial responses occurred in three dose-escalation patients: two with cutaneous melanoma and one with hepatocellular carcinoma. Patients were allowed to have had prior anti-PD-1, anti-PD-L1 or anti-CTLA-4 therapy, and approximately 40% of the dose-escalation patients had previously received checkpoint inhibitors. The monotherapy dose-escalation portion (N = 52 patients) of the phase I ivuxolimab trial is reported in the paper. Of the approximately 54 dose-escalation patients, hepatocellular carcinoma was present in about 20, melanoma in around 15, renal cell carcinoma in 9 and head and neck cancer in 9. In the dose-escalation cohort, more than 80% of patients were male, and the mean age was roughly 60 years with a range of roughly 20 to 80. Intravenous ivuxolimab was administered to patients every 2 weeks at six dose levels: 0.01, 0.1, 0.3, 1.5, 3 and 10 mg/kg. Findings and caveats that apply to the study as a whole: At doses of 0.1 to 3.0 mg/kg, clonal expansion of both CD4+ and CD8+ T cells in blood was seen between baseline and week 6. After ivuxolimab, CD8+ T cells had more expanded clones than CD4+ T cells on average. In partial responders in the 0.1-3.0 mg/kg groups, normalized peripheral clonal expansion was found to be among the lowest, especially among CD8+ T cells. Low levels of normalized T-cell clonal expansion were also seen in some nonresponding patients. The antigen specificity of the clonally expanded peripheral T cells was not determined.

For sequencing of the TCRbeta CDR3 region, genomic DNA was extracted from the sorted cells. TCRbeta CDR3 regions were sequenced using the immunoSEQ Assay. TCRdb provides this immuneACCESS table in a form limited to in-frame rearrangements. Some clones are lacking; in checked studies, under half of them reflect an unresolved V gene, and why the rest are absent is not known. The sample data list over 30,000 clones, and approximately 90% of these were observed just once. The ten largest clones take up around 33% of the sample. The CDR3, from cysteine to phenylalanine, totals 16 residues. Only CDR3 DNA is held: 48 bases, read in frame from base 1. From the germline V gene, CDR1 is MGHDK and CDR2 is SYGVNS. After removal of 5 bases from V and 2 bases from J, the junction retains 6 bases not matched to a gene. The trial excluded patients who had a history of autoimmune disease or were on systemic immunosuppression. Peripheral blood for TCR sequencing was drawn from every dose cohort at baseline, at cycle 4 day 1 and at cycle 7 day 1. The samples were drawn from a first-in-human, open-label, multicenter phase I dose-escalation trial of ivuxolimab. The trial enrolled adults with locally advanced or metastatic head and neck squamous cell, hepatocellular, melanoma or renal cell carcinoma. CD4+ and CD8+ T cells were sorted separately from peripheral blood before TCR sequencing.

This specimen was CD4+ or CD8+ T cells sorted from blood, taken in a trial of the OX40 agonist ivuxolimab. Here the chain combines TRBV25-1 and TRBJ2-2; 9 nucleotides in the junction match TRBD1. This TCR was sampled from an adult with an advanced solid tumor such as melanoma, head and neck, liver or kidney cancer. The CDR3 region has the sequence CASSNLDRGNTGELFF. The base sequence is TGTGCCAGCAGTAACCTGGACAGGGGAAACACCGGGGAGCTGTTTTTT.